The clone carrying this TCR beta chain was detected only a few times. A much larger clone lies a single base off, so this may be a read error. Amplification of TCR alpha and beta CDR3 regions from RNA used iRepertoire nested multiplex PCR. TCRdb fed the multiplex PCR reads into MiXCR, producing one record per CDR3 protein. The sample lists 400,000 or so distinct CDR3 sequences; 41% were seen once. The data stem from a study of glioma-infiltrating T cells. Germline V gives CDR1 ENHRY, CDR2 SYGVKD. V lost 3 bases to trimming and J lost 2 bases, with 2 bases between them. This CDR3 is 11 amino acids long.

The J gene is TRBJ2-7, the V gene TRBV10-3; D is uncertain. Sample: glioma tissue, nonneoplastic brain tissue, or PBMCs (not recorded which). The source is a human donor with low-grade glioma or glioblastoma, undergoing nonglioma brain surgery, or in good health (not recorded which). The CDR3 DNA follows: TGTGCCATCAGTGAAACCTACGAGCAGTACTTC. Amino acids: CAISETYEQYF.